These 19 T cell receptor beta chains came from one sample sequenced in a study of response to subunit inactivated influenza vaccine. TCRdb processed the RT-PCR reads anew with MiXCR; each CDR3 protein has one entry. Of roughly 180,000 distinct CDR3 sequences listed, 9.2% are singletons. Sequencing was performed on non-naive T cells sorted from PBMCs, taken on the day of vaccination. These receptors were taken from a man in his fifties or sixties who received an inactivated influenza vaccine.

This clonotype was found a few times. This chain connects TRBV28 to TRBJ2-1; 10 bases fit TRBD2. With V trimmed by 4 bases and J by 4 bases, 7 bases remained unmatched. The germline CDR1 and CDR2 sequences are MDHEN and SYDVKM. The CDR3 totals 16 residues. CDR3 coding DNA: TGTGCCAGCAGTTCTCTTAGCGGGGGGTCTTACAATGAGCAGTTCTTC. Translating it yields CASSSLSGGSYNEQFF.

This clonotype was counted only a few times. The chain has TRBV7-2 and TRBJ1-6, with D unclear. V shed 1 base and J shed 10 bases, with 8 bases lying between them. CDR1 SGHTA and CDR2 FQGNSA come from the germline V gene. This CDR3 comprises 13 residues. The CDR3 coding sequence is TGTGCCAGCAGCTTAGAAGTGTCCTCACCCCTCCACTTT. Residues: CASSLEVSSPLHF.

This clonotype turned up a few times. This chain's CDR3 is CASSTLLGLGDTGELFF. The CDR3 DNA follows: TGTGCCAGCAGCACCCTCCTGGGACTTGGGGACACCGGGGAGCTGTTTTTT. J is TRBJ2-2 and V is TRBV12-3 or TRBV12-4, with D possibly TRBD2 on 6 matching bases. V lost 6 bases to trimming and J lost 3 bases, with 20 bases between them. CDR3 length: 17 residues.

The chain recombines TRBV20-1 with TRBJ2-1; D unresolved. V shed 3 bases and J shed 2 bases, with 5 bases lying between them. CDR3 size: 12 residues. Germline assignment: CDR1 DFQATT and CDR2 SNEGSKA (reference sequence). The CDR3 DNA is TGCAGTGCTAGTTCGGCCTACAATGAGCAGTTCTTC. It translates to CSASSAYNEQFF.

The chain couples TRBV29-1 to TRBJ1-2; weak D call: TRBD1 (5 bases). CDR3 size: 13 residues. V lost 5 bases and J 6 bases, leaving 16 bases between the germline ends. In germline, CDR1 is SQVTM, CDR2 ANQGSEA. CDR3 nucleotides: TGCAGCGTTAACACGCCGGGACCCCATGGCTACACCTTC. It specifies CSVNTPGPHGYTF. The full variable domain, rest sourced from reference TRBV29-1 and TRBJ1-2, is SAVISQKPSRDICQRGTSLTIQCQVDSQVTMMFWYRQQPGQSLTLIATANQGSEATYESGFVIDKFPISRPNLTFSTLTVSNMSPEDSSIYLCSVNTPGPHGYTFGSGTRLTVV.

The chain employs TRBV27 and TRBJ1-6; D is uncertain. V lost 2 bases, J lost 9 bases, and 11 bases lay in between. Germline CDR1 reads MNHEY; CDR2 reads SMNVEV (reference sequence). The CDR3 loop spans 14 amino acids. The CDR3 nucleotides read TGTGCCAGCAGTTTAATACCAGGAGGTTCACCCCTCCACTTT. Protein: CASSLIPGGSPLHF.

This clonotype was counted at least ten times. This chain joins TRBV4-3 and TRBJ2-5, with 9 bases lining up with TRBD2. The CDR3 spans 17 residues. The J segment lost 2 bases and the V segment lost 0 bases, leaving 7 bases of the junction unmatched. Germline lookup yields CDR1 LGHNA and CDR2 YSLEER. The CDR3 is CASSQEVSGGPQETQYF. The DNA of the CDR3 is TGCGCCAGCAGCCAAGAAGTAAGCGGGGGGCCTCAAGAGACCCAGTACTTC.

The CDR3 sequence: CASSEPRKGGRTGELFF. As DNA, the CDR3 is TGTGCCAGCAGTGAACCTCGAAAGGGAGGGCGGACCGGGGAGCTGTTTTTT. The chain links TRBV6-1 to TRBJ2-2; 7 nucleotides align to TRBD2. This CDR3 comprises 17 residues. Trimming removed 2 bases from V and 5 bases from J; junction bases left unmatched: 11. Germline CDR1 MNHNS, CDR2 SASEGT.

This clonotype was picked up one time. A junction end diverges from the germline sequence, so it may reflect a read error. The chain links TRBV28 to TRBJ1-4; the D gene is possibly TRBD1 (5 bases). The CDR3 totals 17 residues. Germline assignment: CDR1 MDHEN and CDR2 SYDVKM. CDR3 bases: TGTGCCAGCAGTTCCAACAAATGGGGGTCCTTTAATGAAAAACTGCTTTTT. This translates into CASSSNKWGSFNEKLLF.

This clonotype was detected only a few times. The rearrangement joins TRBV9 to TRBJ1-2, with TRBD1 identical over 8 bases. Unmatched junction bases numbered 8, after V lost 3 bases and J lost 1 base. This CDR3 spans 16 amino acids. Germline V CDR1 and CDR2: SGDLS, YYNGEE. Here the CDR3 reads CASSAGQGTSNYGYTF. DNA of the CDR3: TGTGCCAGCAGCGCCGGACAGGGTACGAGTAACTATGGCTACACCTTC.

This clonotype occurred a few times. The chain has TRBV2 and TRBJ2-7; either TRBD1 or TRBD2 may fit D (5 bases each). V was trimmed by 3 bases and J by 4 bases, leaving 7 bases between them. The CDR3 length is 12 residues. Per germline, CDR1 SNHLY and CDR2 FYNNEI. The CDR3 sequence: CASSDREYEQYF. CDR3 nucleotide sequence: TGTGCCAGCAGTGACAGGGAGTACGAGCAGTACTTC.

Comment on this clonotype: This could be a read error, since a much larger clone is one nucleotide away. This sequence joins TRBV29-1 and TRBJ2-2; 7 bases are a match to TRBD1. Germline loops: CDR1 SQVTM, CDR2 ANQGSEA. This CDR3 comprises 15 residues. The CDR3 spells CIVEERGQPSGELFF. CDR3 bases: TGCATCGTTGAAGAGAGGGGACAGCCTTCCGGGGAGCTGTTTTTT.

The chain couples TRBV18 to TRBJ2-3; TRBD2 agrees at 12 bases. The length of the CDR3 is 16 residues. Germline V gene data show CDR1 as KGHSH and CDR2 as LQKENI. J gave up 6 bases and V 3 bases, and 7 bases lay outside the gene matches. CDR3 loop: CASSPGTSGPGDTQYF. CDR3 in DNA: TGTGCCAGCTCACCCGGGACTAGCGGGCCTGGGGATACGCAGTATTTT.

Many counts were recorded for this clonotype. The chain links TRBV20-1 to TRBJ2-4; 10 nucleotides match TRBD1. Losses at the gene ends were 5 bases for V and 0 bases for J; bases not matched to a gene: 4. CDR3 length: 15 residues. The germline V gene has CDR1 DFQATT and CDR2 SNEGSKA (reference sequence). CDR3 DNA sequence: TGCAGTGCTCGTGGACAGGGGGTAGCCAAAAACATTCAGTACTTC. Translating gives CSARGQGVAKNIQYF.

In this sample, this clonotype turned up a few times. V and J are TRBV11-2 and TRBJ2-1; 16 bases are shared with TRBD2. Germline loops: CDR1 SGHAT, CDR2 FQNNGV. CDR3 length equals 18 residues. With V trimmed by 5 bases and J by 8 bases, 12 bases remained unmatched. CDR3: CASSLTGTSGRASYEQFF. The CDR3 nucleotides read TGTGCCAGCAGCCTGACCGGGACTAGCGGGAGGGCCTCTTATGAGCAGTTCTTC.

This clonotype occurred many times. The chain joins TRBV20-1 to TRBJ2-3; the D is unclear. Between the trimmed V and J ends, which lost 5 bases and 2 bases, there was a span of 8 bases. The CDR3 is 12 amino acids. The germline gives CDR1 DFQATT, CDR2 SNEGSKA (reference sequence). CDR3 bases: TGCAGTGCTCGACGTTCCACAGATACGCAGTATTTT. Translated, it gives CSARRSTDTQYF.

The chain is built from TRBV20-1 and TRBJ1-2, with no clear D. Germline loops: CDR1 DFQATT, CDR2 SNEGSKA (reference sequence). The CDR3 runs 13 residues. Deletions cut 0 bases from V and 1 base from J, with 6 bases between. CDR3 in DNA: TGCAGTGCTAGAGAGATCCATAACTATGGCTACACCTTC. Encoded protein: CSAREIHNYGYTF.

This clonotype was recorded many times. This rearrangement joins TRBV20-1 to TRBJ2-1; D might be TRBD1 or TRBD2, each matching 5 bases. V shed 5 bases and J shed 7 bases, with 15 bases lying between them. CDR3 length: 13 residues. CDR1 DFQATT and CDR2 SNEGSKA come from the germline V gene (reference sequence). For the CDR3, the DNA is TGCAGTGCTCTAGGGGAGTGGGGTAATGAGCAGTTCTTC. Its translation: CSALGEWGNEQFF.

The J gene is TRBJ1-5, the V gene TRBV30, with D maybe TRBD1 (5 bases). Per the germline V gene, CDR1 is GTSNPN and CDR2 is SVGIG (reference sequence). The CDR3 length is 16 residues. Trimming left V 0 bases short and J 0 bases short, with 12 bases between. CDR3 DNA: TGTGCCTGGAGTGTACACTCGGGGGGTAGCAATCAGCCCCAGCATTTT. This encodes CAWSVHSGGSNQPQHF.